The sequence of this T cell receptor (beta chain) was determined in a study of graft-versus-host responses after intestinal transplantation. Clones were read by immunoSEQ multiplex PCR, and TCRdb kept only the in-frame ones, dropping some. This sample has 15,000 to 20,000 clones, with about 93% found just once. This CDR3 contains 13 residues. The germline V and J ends were trimmed by 3 bases and 0 bases, with 2 bases remaining between them. Germline V gene lookup returns CDR1 ENHRY and CDR2 SYGVKD. This clone turned up a few times. This receptor was obtained from a human patient who received an intestinal transplant, so some T cells may come from the graft donor. The material was PBMCs, obtained 350 to 400 days after transplant. The rearrangement joins TRBV10-3 to TRBJ1-4, with D uncertain. In DNA, the CDR3 is TGTGCCATCAGTGACACAACTAATGAAAAACTGTTTTTT. It specifies CAISDTTNEKLFF.